Listed below are T cell receptor beta chains from one sample, sequenced in a study of cytomegalovirus exposure and HLA in healthy donors. Produced via immunoSEQ multiplex PCR; TCRdb's table is partial and in-frame only. The data hold about 130,000 clones, with around 63% observed a single time. Input material: PBMCs. These receptors were collected from a human donor in good health. Each CDR3 is given with its conserved first and last residue. Fields, in order: clone size, J gene, V gene, D gene, CDR3 DNA, CDR3 protein. A D gene is named only where the DNA matches it firmly. Where a row states a size, it is once, few, many or the class of an expanded clone; other rows omit it.

clone size: .
J gene: TRBJ2-1
V gene: TRBV7-9
D gene: TRBD2
CDR3 DNA: TGTGCCAGCAGCCCCCTGGGGGAGGGGCCCTACAATGAGCAGTTCTTC
CDR3 protein: CASSPLGEGPYNEQFF

clone size: .
J gene: TRBJ2-7
V gene: TRBV2
D gene: .
CDR3 DNA: TGTGCCAGCGGGTACAGCAGCTACGAGCAGTACTTC
CDR3 protein: CASGYSSYEQYF

clone size: .
J gene: TRBJ2-3
V gene: TRBV5-1
D gene: TRBD1
CDR3 DNA: TGCGCCAGCAGCTCCCCTTCGCAGGGGGCAACAGATACGCAGTATTTT
CDR3 protein: CASSSPSQGATDTQYF

clone size: once
J gene: TRBJ2-7
V gene: TRBV5-1
D gene: .
CDR3 DNA: TGCGCCAGCAGCCCGGACAGTTACGAGCAGTACTTC
CDR3 protein: CASSPDSYEQYF

clone size: .
J gene: TRBJ1-2
V gene: TRBV9
D gene: TRBD1
CDR3 DNA: TGTGCCAGCAGCGTAGAAGGGACAGGATCTGGCTACACCTTC
CDR3 protein: CASSVEGTGSGYTF

clone size: .
J gene: TRBJ2-7
V gene: TRBV7-9
D gene: TRBD1
CDR3 DNA: TGTGCCAGCACCCATCCAGGGACAGGGACCTACGAGCAGTACTTC
CDR3 protein: CASTHPGTGTYEQYF

clone size: .
J gene: TRBJ2-2
V gene: TRBV7-8
D gene: TRBD2
CDR3 DNA: TGTGCCAGCAGCTCCGGGAGGACCGGGGAGCTGTTTTTT
CDR3 protein: CASSSGRTGELFF

clone size: once
J gene: TRBJ2-5
V gene: TRBV7-3
D gene: TRBD2
CDR3 DNA: TGTGCCAGCAGTCAGCTGGGAGGGCAAGAGACCCAGTACTTC
CDR3 protein: CASSQLGGQETQYF

clone size: .
J gene: TRBJ2-1
V gene: TRBV7-9
D gene: .
CDR3 DNA: TGTGCCAGCTTCTTACAGGGAACCTACAATGAGCAGTTCTTC
CDR3 protein: CASFLQGTYNEQFF

clone size: few
J gene: TRBJ1-2
V gene: TRBV2
D gene: .
CDR3 DNA: TGTGCCAGCAGTGCGGGGGAATTAGACTATGGCTACACCTTC
CDR3 protein: CASSAGELDYGYTF

clone size: .
J gene: TRBJ1-1
V gene: TRBV19
D gene: TRBD1
CDR3 DNA: TGTGCCAGTAGTATCCAGGGGGCGCGCGGCACTGAAGCTTTCTTT
CDR3 protein: CASSIQGARGTEAFF

clone size: .
J gene: TRBJ2-7
V gene: TRBV6-1
D gene: .
CDR3 DNA: TGTGCCAGCAGTTGGGGGGATGGGAACGAGCAGTACTTC
CDR3 protein: CASSWGDGNEQYF

clone size: few
J gene: TRBJ2-5
V gene: TRBV10-3
D gene: TRBD2
CDR3 DNA: TGTGCCATCAGCCGCTCGATCCTTAGCGGGAGGGCGGAGACCCAGTACTTC
CDR3 protein: CAISRSILSGRAETQYF

clone size: .
J gene: TRBJ2-5
V gene: TRBV2
D gene: TRBD2
CDR3 DNA: TGTGCCAGCAGTGAAGGGACTGGCGGGAGGGCCGGGGAGACCCAGTACTTC
CDR3 protein: CASSEGTGGRAGETQYF

clone size: .
J gene: TRBJ1-2
V gene: TRBV18
D gene: .
CDR3 DNA: TGTGCCAGCTCTCCTATTGGGGCTGGCTACACCTTC
CDR3 protein: CASSPIGAGYTF

clone size: once
J gene: TRBJ2-1
V gene: TRBV7-3
D gene: .
CDR3 DNA: TGTGCCAGCAGCTTAGGCGGGATTCGCTCCTACAATGAGCAGTTCTTC
CDR3 protein: CASSLGGIRSYNEQFF

clone size: .
J gene: TRBJ2-5
V gene: TRBV4-1
D gene: TRBD2
CDR3 DNA: TGCGCCAGCAGCAGGTTAGCGGGAGTGTTAGGGGAGACCCAGTACTTC
CDR3 protein: CASSRLAGVLGETQYF

clone size: .
J gene: TRBJ2-7
V gene: TRBV14
D gene: .
CDR3 DNA: TGTGCCAGCAGCCACCCGGGACAAGGGGCCTACGAGCAGTACTTC
CDR3 protein: CASSHPGQGAYEQYF

clone size: .
J gene: TRBJ2-7
V gene: TRBV6-1
D gene: .
CDR3 DNA: TGTGCCAGCAGTGAGCCGGGACTGCCCTACGAGCAGTACTTC
CDR3 protein: CASSEPGLPYEQYF

clone size: .
J gene: TRBJ1-2
V gene: TRBV18
D gene: TRBD1
CDR3 DNA: TGTGCCAGCTCACCAAGGGACAGCAATCCCTATGGCTACACCTTC
CDR3 protein: CASSPRDSNPYGYTF

clone size: few
J gene: TRBJ2-6
V gene: TRBV14
D gene: TRBD2
CDR3 DNA: TGTGCCAGCAGCCGAAGGTGGCGGGAGGGCACAGGGGCCAACGTCCTGACTTTC
CDR3 protein: CASSRRWREGTGANVLTF

clone size: .
J gene: TRBJ2-7
V gene: TRBV4-1
D gene: TRBD2
CDR3 DNA: TGCGCCAGCAGCCAGGGGGGACTAGCGGGAGCTGAGCAGTACTTC
CDR3 protein: CASSQGGLAGAEQYF

clone size: once
J gene: TRBJ2-5
V gene: TRBV7-9
D gene: .
CDR3 DNA: TGTGCCAGCACCGTGGACAGCACTCAAGAGACCCAGTACTTC
CDR3 protein: CASTVDSTQETQYF

clone size: .
J gene: TRBJ2-2
V gene: TRBV2
D gene: TRBD2
CDR3 DNA: TGTGCCAGCGCTAGCGGGGGCCCCGGGGAGCTGTTTTTT
CDR3 protein: CASASGGPGELFF

clone size: .
J gene: TRBJ2-3
V gene: TRBV6-5
D gene: TRBD2
CDR3 DNA: TGTGCCAGCAGTCCTAGCGGGAGGGCAACAGATACGCAGTATTTT
CDR3 protein: CASSPSGRATDTQYF

clone size: few
J gene: TRBJ1-5
V gene: TRBV5-8
D gene: TRBD1
CDR3 DNA: TGTGCCAGCAGCTGGACAGGGAACAATCAGCCCCAGCATTTT
CDR3 protein: CASSWTGNNQPQHF

clone size: few
J gene: TRBJ2-7
V gene: TRBV5-8
D gene: .
CDR3 DNA: TGTGCCAGCAGCGAAACAGGGTCCTACGAGCAGTACTTC
CDR3 protein: CASSETGSYEQYF

clone size: .
J gene: TRBJ2-7
V gene: TRBV21-1
D gene: .
CDR3 DNA: TGTGCCAGCAGCAATGGACAGGGAGGGGTCTACGAGCAGTACTTC
CDR3 protein: CASSNGQGGVYEQYF

clone size: few
J gene: TRBJ1-5
V gene: TRBV6-5
D gene: .
CDR3 DNA: TGTGCCAGCAGTTACTCCGGGAGTAGCAATCAGCCCCAGCATTTT
CDR3 protein: CASSYSGSSNQPQHF

clone size: .
J gene: TRBJ1-2
V gene: TRBV28
D gene: .
CDR3 DNA: TGTGCCAGCAGGATCCCGGGGAACTATGGCTACACCTTC
CDR3 protein: CASRIPGNYGYTF

clone size: .
J gene: TRBJ1-1
V gene: TRBV7-9
D gene: TRBD1
CDR3 DNA: TGTGCCAGCAGCTTACCTCGGACAGGAATGAACACTGAAGCTTTCTTT
CDR3 protein: CASSLPRTGMNTEAFF

clone size: .
J gene: TRBJ2-1
V gene: TRBV29-1
D gene: TRBD2
CDR3 DNA: TGCAGCGTTGGCGGGGGAGGGCCCGACAATGAGCAGTTCTTC
CDR3 protein: CSVGGGGPDNEQFF

clone size: .
J gene: TRBJ2-7
V gene: TRBV28
D gene: TRBD1
CDR3 DNA: TGTGCCAGCAGTTTCAACAGGGGCGAGCAGTACTTC
CDR3 protein: CASSFNRGEQYF

clone size: .
J gene: TRBJ2-1
V gene: TRBV5-4
D gene: .
CDR3 DNA: TGTGCCAGCAGCTTGTGGTCCGGTGAGCAGTTCTTC
CDR3 protein: CASSLWSGEQFF

clone size: .
J gene: TRBJ2-7
V gene: TRBV6-1
D gene: TRBD1
CDR3 DNA: TGTGCCAGCCGGGACAGTACCTACGAGCAGTACTTC
CDR3 protein: CASRDSTYEQYF

clone size: .
J gene: TRBJ2-5
V gene: TRBV12-2
D gene: .
CDR3 DNA: TGTGCAAGTCGCTTAGCCCAGCACTACGGCCAAGAGACCCAGTACTTC
CDR3 protein: CASRLAQHYGQETQYF

clone size: .
J gene: TRBJ2-7
V gene: TRBV4-1
D gene: TRBD1
CDR3 DNA: TGCGCCAGCGGACAGGGACCCTACGAGCAGTACTTC
CDR3 protein: CASGQGPYEQYF

clone size: once
J gene: TRBJ2-5
V gene: TRBV7-9
D gene: TRBD2
CDR3 DNA: TGTGCCAGCAGCGCCGGGACTACTTCGGATCAAGAGACCCAGTACTTC
CDR3 protein: CASSAGTTSDQETQYF

clone size: .
J gene: TRBJ2-7
V gene: TRBV28
D gene: .
CDR3 DNA: TGTGCCAGCAGTCTCCCCGGGTTCGAGCAGTACTTC
CDR3 protein: CASSLPGFEQYF

clone size: .
J gene: TRBJ2-1
V gene: TRBV7-3
D gene: TRBD2
CDR3 DNA: TGTGCCAGCAGCCCTGAGGGGACTAGCGGGAGTAATGAGCAGTTCTTC
CDR3 protein: CASSPEGTSGSNEQFF

clone size: .
J gene: TRBJ1-4
V gene: TRBV11-2
D gene: .
CDR3 DNA: TGTGCCAGCAGCTTAGGACAGCCTAATGAAAAACTGTTTTTT
CDR3 protein: CASSLGQPNEKLFF

clone size: .
J gene: TRBJ2-6
V gene: TRBV5-6
D gene: .
CDR3 DNA: TGTGCCAGCAGCTCGACCAGGGGCTCTGGGGCCAACGTCCTGACTTTC
CDR3 protein: CASSSTRGSGANVLTF

clone size: few
J gene: TRBJ1-4
V gene: TRBV9
D gene: .
CDR3 DNA: TGTGCCAGCAGCGCACAGACAGGCGATACAGGAGAAAAACTGTTTTTT
CDR3 protein: CASSAQTGDTGEKLFF

clone size: few
J gene: TRBJ2-7
V gene: TRBV7-7
D gene: TRBD1
CDR3 DNA: TGTGCCAGCAGCTTAGGGCCGGGACAGGGTTCCTACGAGCAGTACTTC
CDR3 protein: CASSLGPGQGSYEQYF

clone size: .
J gene: TRBJ2-7
V gene: TRBV7-9
D gene: TRBD2
CDR3 DNA: TGTGCCAGCAGCAGAGCGGGAACCCCGGGGGAGCAGTACTTC
CDR3 protein: CASSRAGTPGEQYF

clone size: .
J gene: TRBJ1-5
V gene: TRBV5-1
D gene: TRBD1
CDR3 DNA: TGCGCCAGCAGCTTTGGGACAGTAATTGTTAGCAATCAGCCCCAGCATTTT
CDR3 protein: CASSFGTVIVSNQPQHF

clone size: .
J gene: TRBJ2-7
V gene: TRBV18
D gene: .
CDR3 DNA: TGTGCCAGCTCATCCACAGGCTACGAGCAGTACTTC
CDR3 protein: CASSSTGYEQYF

clone size: few
J gene: TRBJ2-4
V gene: TRBV10-2
D gene: TRBD2
CDR3 DNA: TGCGCCAGCAATAACAAGAGGAGACTAGCGGGGGCGGGGGACATTCAGTACTTC
CDR3 protein: CASNNKRRLAGAGDIQYF

clone size: .
J gene: TRBJ2-5
V gene: TRBV21-1
D gene: .
CDR3 DNA: TGTGCCAGCGGCCGACAGGGGAGGATGGTTGTGACCCAGTACTTC
CDR3 protein: CASGRQGRMVVTQYF

clone size: .
J gene: TRBJ2-7
V gene: TRBV7-9
D gene: .
CDR3 DNA: TGTGCCAGCAGCCCAAACCCGGGGGTCCCCTACGAGCAGTACTTC
CDR3 protein: CASSPNPGVPYEQYF

clone size: .
J gene: TRBJ1-2
V gene: TRBV7-2
D gene: TRBD1
CDR3 DNA: TGTGCCAGCAGCTCTCGACAGGGGGATGGCTACACCTTC
CDR3 protein: CASSSRQGDGYTF

clone size: .
J gene: TRBJ2-5
V gene: TRBV5-1
D gene: TRBD1
CDR3 DNA: TGCGCCAGCAGCTCCCCGGGACAGGGTAGAGAGCAGTACTTC
CDR3 protein: CASSSPGQGREQYF

clone size: .
J gene: TRBJ1-4
V gene: TRBV28
D gene: TRBD1
CDR3 DNA: TGTGCCAGCAGAGACTGGGACAGCGCCGGAACTAATGAAAAACTGTTTTTT
CDR3 protein: CASRDWDSAGTNEKLFF